These T cell receptor beta chains were read from a single sample in a study of shared clonotypes between healthy human individuals. Profiled with immunoSEQ multiplex PCR; TCRdb holds only in-frame clones, not every one. This table holds around 530,000 clones, around 81% found once. Sequencing input: PBMCs. These receptors originate from a woman aged 40 to 49 in good health. Some clones in this sample may be carry-over from other donors' samples. Each CDR3 is given with its conserved first and last residue. Each record gives: V gene, clone size, D gene, J gene, CDR3 protein, CDR3 DNA. D genes are given only for firm matches. Not all rows give a size; the values are once, few, many and, for expanded clones, a class.

TRBV18	-	-	TRBJ2-1	CASSPPFVNEQFF	TGTGCCAGCTCACCACCTTTCGTCAATGAGCAGTTCTTC
TRBV10-1	-	-	TRBJ2-2	CASRRDTNTGELFF	TGCGCCAGCAGGAGGGACACCAACACCGGGGAGCTGTTTTTT
TRBV2	few	-	TRBJ1-1	CASSRDVTREAFF	TGTGCCAGCAGCAGGGACGTAACCCGTGAAGCTTTCTTT
TRBV30	-	-	TRBJ1-1	CAWSVVGLNTEAFF	TGTGCCTGGAGTGTGGTCGGCTTGAACACTGAAGCTTTCTTT
TRBV30	-	-	TRBJ1-2	CAWNHKGSNYGYTF	TGTGCCTGGAATCATAAAGGTTCCAACTATGGCTACACCTTC
TRBV6-1	many	TRBD1	TRBJ1-5	CASRLPGQVNQPQHF	TGTGCCAGCCGGCTTCCGGGACAGGTCAATCAGCCCCAGCATTTT
TRBV15	-	TRBD1	TRBJ1-4	CATSLDLDRGGKLFF	TGTGCCACCAGCCTCGACTTAGACAGGGGAGGGAAACTGTTTTTT
TRBV11-2	few	-	TRBJ1-2	CASSPRSPGPNYGYTF	TGTGCCAGCAGCCCTCGATCGCCGGGACCCAACTATGGCTACACCTTC
TRBV19	-	-	TRBJ1-5	CASSIRSDNQPQHF	TGTGCCAGTAGCATCCGGAGTGACAATCAGCCCCAGCATTTT
TRBV19	-	-	TRBJ2-5	CASSTRPRQRVRETQYF	TGTGCCAGTAGTACACGCCCTCGCCAACGGGTACGGGAGACCCAGTACTTC
TRBV19	-	TRBD1	TRBJ2-2	CASIQTGDTGELFF	TGTGCCAGTATACAGACAGGGGACACCGGGGAGCTGTTTTTT
TRBV6-5	-	-	TRBJ2-7	CASRPPWGYEQYF	TGTGCCAGCAGACCTCCCTGGGGCTACGAGCAGTACTTC
TRBV7-2	-	-	TRBJ1-1	CASSPSPTAASTEAFF	TGTGCCAGCAGCCCATCTCCGACTGCAGCGAGCACTGAAGCTTTCTTT
TRBV5-4	-	-	TRBJ2-2	CASSELPGGYTGELFF	TGTGCCAGCAGCGAACTCCCCGGGGGCTACACCGGGGAGCTGTTTTTT
TRBV20-1	-	-	TRBJ2-1	CSGSGNEQFF	TGCAGTGGATCAGGCAATGAGCAGTTCTTC
TRBV27	once	TRBD2	TRBJ2-1	CASTPTPGLAGRGEQFF	TGTGCCAGCACCCCAACCCCGGGACTAGCGGGACGAGGTGAGCAGTTCTTC
TRBV2	-	TRBD1	TRBJ1-6	CASSEDAGGINSPLHF	TGTGCCAGCAGTGAAGATGCAGGGGGGATCAATTCACCCCTCCACTTT
TRBV7-3	-	-	TRBJ1-4	CASIPRPEGTNEKLFF	TGTGCCAGCATCCCTCGACCGGAAGGCACTAATGAAAAACTGTTTTTT
TRBV7-6	-	-	TRBJ2-7	CASSLAVLNEQYF	TGTGCCAGCAGCTTAGCGGTGCTGAACGAGCAGTACTTC
TRBV30	-	-	TRBJ2-7	CAWSVHSYEQYF	TGTGCCTGGAGTGTACACTCCTACGAGCAGTACTTC
TRBV6-4	-	TRBD2	TRBJ2-2	CASSPTSGNTGELFF	TGTGCCAGCAGTCCGACTAGCGGAAACACCGGGGAGCTGTTTTTT
TRBV6-1	-	TRBD2	TRBJ2-5	CASSEVGGGPDETQYF	TGTGCCAGCAGTGAAGTCGGGGGAGGGCCGGATGAGACCCAGTACTTC
TRBV27	-	-	TRBJ1-1	CASTPRRGKNTEAFF	TGTGCCAGCACCCCCAGGAGGGGGAAGAACACTGAAGCTTTCTTT
TRBV28	once	-	TRBJ1-2	CASSLPVRDNMAKTF	TGTGCCAGCAGTTTACCCGTGAGGGACAACATGGCTAAAACCTTC
TRBV9	-	TRBD1	TRBJ2-7	CASSASGQFGEQYF	TGTGCCAGCAGCGCATCGGGACAGTTTGGCGAGCAGTACTTC
TRBV19	-	-	TRBJ1-1	CASSIGRGSPKGFTEAFF	TGTGCCAGTAGTATAGGTCGGGGCTCCCCCAAAGGGTTCACTGAAGCTTTCTTT
TRBV30	once	-	TRBJ2-7	CAWTVRGDFAVYEQYF	TGTGCCTGGACCGTGAGGGGGGACTTCGCCGTCTACGAGCAGTACTTC
TRBV19	few	TRBD1	TRBJ1-5	CASSIQGAQPQHF	TGTGCCAGTAGTATCCAGGGGGCTCAGCCCCAGCATTTT
TRBV28	-	-	TRBJ2-3	CASSRTDTDTQYF	TGTGCCAGCAGTCGGACGGACACAGATACGCAGTATTTT
TRBV7-3	once	-	TRBJ2-3	CASSFPGTPNDTQYF	TGTGCCAGCAGTTTCCCCGGGACCCCCAATGATACGCAGTATTTT
TRBV7-8	-	-	TRBJ2-7	CASSLDVVYEQYF	TGTGCCAGCAGCTTAGACGTCGTTTACGAGCAGTACTTC
TRBV5-4	once	TRBD2	TRBJ2-5	CASSAGRGGYLETQYF	TGTGCCAGCAGCGCGGGCCGGGGGGGGTATTTAGAGACCCAGTACTTC
TRBV15	once	TRBD2	TRBJ2-1	CATSTGTSGANEQFF	TGTGCCACCAGCACCGGGACTAGCGGGGCGAATGAGCAGTTCTTC
TRBV7-3	-	-	TRBJ2-2	CASSLTQRTGELFF	TGTGCCAGCAGCTTAACTCAACGTACCGGGGAGCTGTTTTTT
TRBV2	-	TRBD2	TRBJ2-2	CASRGLAGAGELFF	TGTGCCAGCAGAGGACTAGCGGGAGCCGGGGAGCTGTTTTTT
TRBV6-1	-	-	TRBJ2-5	CASSEGMVGETQYF	TGTGCCAGCAGTGAAGGGATGGTGGGAGAGACCCAGTACTTC
TRBV6-4	many	TRBD1	TRBJ1-1	CASSDHPDRGTEAFF	TGTGCCAGCAGTGACCATCCGGACAGGGGAACTGAAGCTTTCTTT
TRBV18	few	TRBD1	TRBJ2-7	CASSPPGGGEQYF	TGTGCCAGCTCACCACCAGGGGGCGGCGAGCAGTACTTC
TRBV5-4	-	TRBD2	TRBJ2-5	CASSRGVAAGAGEETQYF	TGTGCCAGCAGCCGAGGGGTTGCAGCGGGAGCCGGAGAGGAGACCCAGTACTTC
TRBV15	-	-	TRBJ1-5	CATSRDPNQPQHF	TGTGCCACCAGCAGAGATCCTAATCAGCCCCAGCATTTT
TRBV5-4	-	-	TRBJ2-5	CASSPGHRTQETQYF	TGTGCCAGCAGCCCCGGACATCGAACGCAAGAGACCCAGTACTTC
TRBV9	-	-	TRBJ2-5	CASSVDQTRQETQYF	TGTGCCAGCAGCGTAGATCAAACGCGACAAGAGACCCAGTACTTC
TRBV28	many	-	TRBJ1-5	CASSFNQPQHF	TGTGCCAGCAGTTTTAATCAGCCCCAGCATTTT
TRBV5-1	-	TRBD1	TRBJ2-5	CASSVGTGGQETQYF	TGCGCCAGCAGCGTAGGGACAGGGGGGCAAGAGACCCAGTACTTC